This TCR beta chain was retrieved from a study of T cells in Graves' hyperthyroidism and ophthalmopathy. Broader study findings: Peripheral blood also featured most of the thyroid clonotypes expanded above 0.001.

This clonotype was picked up a small number of times. Its antigen is undetermined. TCR beta CDR3 region amplification was performed from RNA transcripts. Carried out on the TCR CDR3, a first-round RT-PCR used the HTBI primer set. From the multiplex PCR reads, TCRdb called clonotypes with MiXCR, one entry per CDR3 protein. There are a few hundred thousand distinct CDR3 sequences in the sample; roughly 15% occur only once, and about 3.5% lies in the top ten. In germline, CDR1 is MDHEN, CDR2 SYDVKM. Germline trimming cut 1 base from V and 0 bases from J; bases unmatched to any gene: 15. CDR3 length equals 20 residues. This sample holds PBMCs from approximately 9 ml fresh peripheral blood.

This sequence originates from a woman aged 40 to 49 with Graves' ophthalmopathy. The genes are TRBV28 and TRBJ2-1, with 7 nucleotides matching TRBD2. The sample was blood. CDR3 residues: CASSLFWVRGVPGSYNEQFF. For the CDR3, the DNA is TGTGCCAGCAGTTTATTTTGGGTACGGGGGGTCCCCGGCTCCTACAATGAGCAGTTCTTC.